This T cell receptor (beta chain) was obtained from a study of blood T cell repertoires in COVID-19. Across the whole study: Sample material is recorded as cDNA or gDNA derived from T cells, B-cell-depleted T cells, or PBMCs.

CDR1 is KGHSH and CDR2 is LQKENI in the germline V gene. CDR3 length: 12 amino acids. Deletions cut 6 bases from V and 4 bases from J, with 9 bases between. Repertoires were generated with immunoSEQ multiplex PCR, while TCRdb's copy carries only in-frame clones and drops some. There are around 120,000 clones in the sample; more than 80% occur only once, and around 32% lies in the top ten. Sequencing was done on a sample of peripheral blood. The receptor comes from an elderly woman with acute or convalescent COVID-19. V gene TRBV18 combines with J gene TRBJ2-5; D may be TRBD1 (5 bases). This CDR3 reads CASSQGGETQYF. As DNA, the CDR3 is TGTGCCAGCTCGCAGGGCGGAGAGACCCAGTACTTC.